Listed below are T cell receptor beta chains from one sample, sequenced in a study of blood T cells in healthy people across ages. A single record per CDR3 protein comes from TCRdb applying MiXCR to the 5' RACE reads. Here the sample spans 700,000 to 900,000 distinct CDR3 sequences, less than 70% being singletons. Sequenced sample: blood. The receptor source for this set is a man older than 75 in good health. CDR3s include the opening cysteine and the closing phenylalanine or tryptophan. Fields, in order: CDR3 protein, CDR3 DNA, clone size, V gene, J gene, D gene. A D gene is named only where the DNA matches it firmly. Only part of the rows carry a size: once, few, many, or a class if the clone is expanded.

CASTRGDGGVHEQFF	TGTGCCAGCACCAGGGGGGACGGAGGGGTTCATGAGCAGTTCTTC	NA	TRBV6-6	TRBJ2-1	NA
CASSLARTGAKSNTGELFF	TGTGCCAGCAGTTTAGCCAGGACAGGGGCTAAATCGAACACCGGGGAGCTGTTTTTT	NA	TRBV12-3/TRBV12-4	TRBJ2-2	TRBD1
CSVIRGNTGELFF	TGCAGCGTGATTAGGGGCAACACCGGGGAGCTGTTTTTT	NA	TRBV29-1	TRBJ2-2	NA
CASSLLFNEQYF	TGCGCCAGCAGCTTGTTGTTCAACGAGCAGTACTTC	few	TRBV5-1	TRBJ2-7	NA
CASSFSLGGSSYNEQFF	TGTGCCAGCAGTTTTAGCCTGGGCGGGAGTTCCTACAATGAGCAGTTCTTC	NA	TRBV12-3/TRBV12-4	TRBJ2-1	TRBD2
CSADSAHRTGNNEQFF	TGCAGTGCTGACTCAGCACACCGCACTGGGAACAATGAGCAGTTCTTC	NA	TRBV20-1	TRBJ2-1	NA
CASSVGGAGGNYEQYF	TGTGCCAGCAGCGTAGGAGGGGCGGGAGGAAACTACGAGCAGTACTTC	NA	TRBV9	TRBJ2-7	TRBD2
CASSPDMIYEKLFF	TGCGCCAGCAGCCCGGACATGATATATGAAAAACTGTTTTTT	NA	TRBV5-1	TRBJ1-4	NA
CASSFRSDWGYTF	TGTGCCAGCAGCTTCCGCAGTGACTGGGGCTACACCTTC	few	TRBV7-2	TRBJ1-2	NA
CASSSGTSVHNEQFF	TGTGCCAGCAGCTCCGGGACTAGCGTCCACAATGAGCAGTTCTTC	NA	TRBV7-2	TRBJ2-1	TRBD2
CASSAAQLAGGAKYF	TGTGCCAGCAGCGCCGCCCAACTAGCGGGAGGGGCCAAGTATTTT	few	TRBV7-2	TRBJ2-3	TRBD2
CASSLEWRLAGEDTQYF	TGTGCCAGCAGCTTAGAGTGGCGACTAGCGGGGGAAGATACGCAGTATTTT	NA	TRBV7-9	TRBJ2-3	TRBD2
CASGNPLRQGNEYEQYF	TGTGCTAGTGGTAACCCTCTGAGACAGGGGAACGAGTACGAGCAGTACTTC	NA	TRBV12-5	TRBJ2-7	TRBD1
CASSFRGQGVWEQYF	TGTGCCAGCAGTTTCCGTGGACAGGGAGTTTGGGAGCAGTACTTC	NA	TRBV27	TRBJ2-5	TRBD1
CASSEWGADTEAFF	TGCGCCAGCAGTGAGTGGGGGGCGGACACTGAAGCTTTCTTT	NA	TRBV10-2	TRBJ1-1	NA